The rows below give T cell receptor beta chains drawn from one sample of a study of blood T cell repertoires in COVID-19. Clones were sequenced by immunoSEQ multiplex PCR, and TCRdb holds only the in-frame ones, with some missing. The sample holds under 250,000 clones, 65% to 85% seen once. The sample consisted of peripheral blood. The receptors here all came from a man aged 45 to 65 with active or convalescent COVID-19. The CDR3 runs from the conserved cysteine through the conserved F or W. A D gene is named only where the DNA matches it firmly. Not every row has a clone size; where given, it reads once, few, many or a size class.

>TRBJ1-4|TRBV5-5|-|few
CASSLQGLPNEKLFF
TGTGCCAGCAGCTTGCAGGGGCTCCCTAATGAAAAACTGTTTTTT
>TRBJ2-1|TRBV7-2|TRBD2|-
CASSPRFSGGGYNEQFF
TGTGCCAGCAGCCCCCGGTTCAGCGGGGGGGGTTACAATGAGCAGTTCTTC
>TRBJ1-3|TRBV12-3/TRBV12-4|TRBD1|-
CASSLTGDTIYF
TGTGCCAGCAGTTTAACAGGGGACACCATATATTTT
>TRBJ1-1|TRBV7-9|TRBD1|-
CASSFRKAGTGVPTEAFF
TGTGCCAGCAGCTTTCGGAAGGCGGGAACAGGGGTGCCCACTGAAGCTTTCTTT
>TRBJ1-3|TRBV11-2|TRBD1|-
CASSQGQGINTIYF
TGTGCCAGCAGCCAAGGACAGGGAATAAACACCATATATTTT
>TRBJ1-2|TRBV28|-|once
CASIEPGVRGYTF
TGTGCCAGCATCGAACCAGGGGTCCGGGGCTACACCTTC
>TRBJ2-4|TRBV12-3/TRBV12-4|TRBD1|-
CASSLGTGDIQYF
TGTGCCAGCAGTTTAGGGACAGGGGACATTCAGTACTTC
>TRBJ2-1|TRBV9|-|-
CASSVAVYNEQFF
TGTGCCAGCAGCGTAGCAGTGTACAATGAGCAGTTCTTC
>TRBJ2-1|TRBV4-3|TRBD2|-
CASRGGGNEQFF
TGCGCCAGCCGGGGCGGGGGCAATGAGCAGTTCTTC
>TRBJ2-1|TRBV7-9|TRBD1|few
CASSPTGGYVNEQFF
TGTGCCAGCAGCCCGACAGGGGGCTATGTTAATGAGCAGTTCTTC
>TRBJ1-4|TRBV19|TRBD1|-
CASRLQGDGEKLFF
TGTGCCAGTAGGCTCCAGGGGGATGGAGAAAAACTGTTTTTT
>TRBJ1-6|TRBV7-2|-|-
CASSLVGRENSPLHF
TGTGCCAGCAGCTTAGTCGGGAGGGAAAATTCACCCCTCCACTTT
>TRBJ2-5|TRBV29-1|-|once
CSATVRETQYF
TGCAGCGCCACAGTGAGAGAGACCCAGTACTTC
>TRBJ1-5|TRBV3-1/TRBV3-2|TRBD1|few
CASSQKQGLQPQHF
TGTGCCAGCAGCCAAAAACAGGGGCTTCAGCCCCAGCATTTT
>TRBJ1-2|TRBV5-4|TRBD1|-
CASSETGVGYTF
TGTGCCAGCAGCGAAACAGGGGTTGGCTACACCTTC
>TRBJ1-5|TRBV7-9|-|few
CASSPTGAGQPQHF
TGTGCCAGCAGCCCCACCGGAGCTGGGCAGCCCCAGCATTTT
>TRBJ2-7|TRBV11-2|-|-
CASSVNYEQYF
TGTGCCAGCAGCGTAAACTACGAGCAGTACTTC
>TRBJ1-1|TRBV27|-|-
CASSLSSTGNTEAFF
TGTGCCAGCAGTTTATCCTCAACAGGGAACACTGAAGCTTTCTTT
>TRBJ2-2|TRBV19|-|once
CASSLWPAGELFF
TGTGCCAGTAGCCTTTGGCCAGCCGGGGAGCTGTTTTTT
>TRBJ1-2|TRBV6-6|TRBD1|-
CASNFGTGDYGYTF
TGTGCCAGCAACTTCGGGACAGGGGACTATGGCTACACCTTC
>TRBJ1-5|TRBV27|-|-
CASSPYGHDNQPQHF
TGTGCCAGCAGTCCCTACGGACATGACAATCAGCCCCAGCATTTT
>TRBJ2-1|TRBV29-1|-|-
CSVGQVDEQFF
TGCAGCGTTGGACAGGTCGATGAGCAGTTCTTC
>TRBJ1-2|TRBV6-6|-|-
CASSYYYGRNYGYTF
TGTGCCAGCAGTTACTATTATGGCAGAAACTATGGCTACACCTTC
>TRBJ2-7|TRBV11-1|TRBD2|-
CASSSRLGGDEQYF
TGTGCCAGCAGCTCCCGCCTGGGGGGGGACGAGCAGTACTTC
>TRBJ1-2|TRBV2|TRBD1|-
CASSPKSGRDRVDGYTF
TGTGCCAGCAGCCCAAAATCTGGACGGGACAGGGTAGATGGCTACACCTTC
>TRBJ1-2|TRBV28|-|-
CASSLLQGQRPGYTF
TGTGCCAGCAGTTTATTGCAGGGGCAACGACCTGGCTACACCTTC
>TRBJ1-1|TRBV12-3/TRBV12-4|-|-
CASSSGQNTEAFF
TGTGCCAGCAGTTCGGGTCAGAACACTGAAGCTTTCTTT
>TRBJ1-2|TRBV28|-|few
CASSLGGHYGYTF
TGTGCCAGCAGTTTGGGGGGACACTATGGCTACACCTTC
>TRBJ1-2|TRBV2|-|-
CASSGQGNGYTF
TGTGCCAGCAGTGGCCAGGGCAACGGCTACACCTTC
>TRBJ2-7|TRBV6-1|TRBD1|-
CASSEAGGWYEQYF
TGTGCCAGCAGTGAAGCAGGGGGCTGGTACGAGCAGTACTTC
>TRBJ2-1|TRBV2|TRBD2|-
CASGGEGNEQFF
TGTGCCAGCGGGGGGGAGGGGAATGAGCAGTTCTTC
>TRBJ2-3|TRBV5-4|-|once
CASSSQLATDTQYF
TGTGCCAGCAGCTCCCAACTAGCAACAGATACGCAGTATTTT
>TRBJ2-7|TRBV30|-|-
CAWSPGWEQYF
TGTGCCTGGAGTCCCGGGTGGGAGCAGTACTTC
>TRBJ1-4|TRBV5-4|-|-
CASSFPGDEKLFF
TGTGCCAGCAGCTTCCCGGGGGATGAAAAACTGTTTTTT
>TRBJ1-2|TRBV7-8|TRBD1|-
CASSIKDRGVPYGYTF
TGTGCCAGCAGCATCAAAGACAGGGGAGTTCCCTATGGCTACACCTTC
>TRBJ1-2|TRBV5-1|-|-
CASSLGSSNYGYTF
TGCGCCAGCAGCTTGGGTTCTTCTAACTATGGCTACACCTTC
>TRBJ2-1|TRBV7-9|TRBD2|-
CASSRAVSGGSGGEQFF
TGTGCCAGCAGTCGAGCCGTTAGCGGGGGCTCGGGGGGTGAGCAGTTCTTC
>TRBJ2-1|TRBV5-1|TRBD1|-
CASSWGQAPTIYNEQFF
TGCGCCAGCAGCTGGGGACAGGCTCCGACTATATACAATGAGCAGTTCTTC
>TRBJ2-7|TRBV3-1/TRBV3-2|-|-
CASSQSLDSIEQYF
TGTGCCAGCAGCCAGAGTTTGGACAGCATCGAGCAGTACTTC
>TRBJ2-1|TRBV7-2|-|-
CASSFRGPPFNEQFF
TGTGCCAGCAGCTTTAGGGGCCCCCCTTTCAATGAGCAGTTCTTC
>TRBJ1-1|TRBV2|-|-
CASRGWGTEAFF
TGTGCCAGCAGGGGGTGGGGCACCGAAGCTTTCTTT
>TRBJ1-1|TRBV7-9|TRBD1|-
CASSRGPTGPDTEAFF
TGTGCCAGCAGCCGGGGCCCGACAGGGCCGGACACTGAAGCTTTCTTT
>TRBJ2-2|TRBV6-7|-|-
CASSSSRHTGELFF
TGTGCCAGCAGTTCTAGCAGACACACCGGGGAGCTGTTTTTT
>TRBJ2-7|TRBV3-1/TRBV3-2|TRBD1|-
CASSHLTGGSSYEQYF
TGTGCCAGCAGCCACCTAACAGGGGGCAGCTCCTACGAGCAGTACTTC
>TRBJ1-3|TRBV30|-|-
CAWRQNTIYF
TGTGCCTGGAGACAGAACACCATATATTTT
>TRBJ1-6|TRBV6-2/TRBV6-3|TRBD1|-
CASSSRTGGNSPLHF
TGTGCCAGCAGTTCGAGGACAGGGGGAAACTCACCCCTCCACTTT
>TRBJ1-1|TRBV5-1|TRBD1|few
CASSLNRGGTEAFF
TGCGCCAGCAGCTTGAACAGGGGTGGGACTGAAGCTTTCTTT
>TRBJ2-7|TRBV11-1|-|once
CASSSGQFRESEQYF
TGTGCCAGCAGCTCCGGACAGTTTAGAGAGAGCGAGCAGTACTTC
>TRBJ1-5|TRBV30|-|-
CAWSKEGPQPQHF
TGTGCCTGGTCTAAGGAGGGGCCTCAGCCCCAGCATTTT
>TRBJ2-7|TRBV5-5|-|-
CASSFRTDAYEQYF
TGTGCCAGCAGCTTTAGGACAGATGCCTACGAGCAGTACTTC